This TCR beta chain came from a study of blood T cell repertoires in COVID-19 (dated by TCRdb to the early 2020s). For the study in its entirety: The collaborator samples originated in the United States, Italy and Spain and spanned the acute and convalescent phases of COVID-19. The dataset comprised deeply sampled blood TCRbeta repertoires from subjects exposed to, actively infected with, or recovered from COVID-19. A de-identified subject ID, COVID-19 status, age in years and sex were almost always included in the sample metadata. The prospective study material was composed of cDNA or gDNA derived from T cells, B-cell-depleted T cells, or PBMCs. The samples were drawn from the first 160 participants of the ongoing ImmuneRACE study and from 1,254 subjects provided by 6 global collaborators. The repertoires were released in a freely available public database intended as a resource for research on the immune response to SARS-CoV-2. HLA class I and class II types, where available, came from metadata supplied by the sample provider rather than from assay-based typing. Broader findings and caveats from the paper: The amount of clinical and demographic metadata varied by source and participant and was provided uncurated.

TCRbeta CDR3 regions were amplified from genomic DNA using the immunoSEQ Assay, a bias-controlled multiplex PCR. On the study's bioinformatics: The number of nucleated cells in each sample was estimated from the amplification of reference gene primers within the assay. Sequence reads were collapsed and filtered to measure the absolute abundance of every unique TCRbeta CDR3 rearrangement. For each sample, productive Simpson clonality was calculated as the square root of Simpson's diversity index across productive rearrangements. In TCRdb, the immuneACCESS table is reduced to in-frame sequences with V and J assigned. These tables do not hold every clone; where another copy was compared, an unresolved V gene accounts for under half, and the others remain unexplained. V, J and clone size were drawn from that table, and D and trimming were deduced from the DNA. Across this sample there are about 220,000 clones, with roughly four fifths seen only once. The top ten clones comprise 2% to 2.5% of the sample.

Taken from the germline V gene (reference sequence), the CDR1 and CDR2 loops are SEHNR and FQNEAQ. CDR3 length: 13 amino acids, cysteine to phenylalanine. Only the CDR3 region is kept as DNA, spanning 39 bases read in frame from base 1. V loses 1 base, J loses 12 bases, and the germline ends lie 12 bases apart. Whole blood was collected in K2EDTA tubes by collaborating institutions according to the institutions' own protocols. For TCRbeta analysis, collaborators shipped samples as frozen whole blood, isolated PBMCs, or DNA extracted from either of those sample types. Of note for this clone: What this receptor recognizes is not known. No clone much larger than this one lies a single base away; base qualities are absent.

The TCR was taken from a woman in her fifties or sixties with acute or convalescent COVID-19. Source material: peripheral blood. This chain joins TRBV7-9 to TRBJ1-4; the D gene lacks a confident call. The bases read TGTGCCAGCAGCTTAGACCTTCTCTCGGAACTGTTTTTT. This translates into CASSLDLLSELFF.